Listed below are T cell receptor beta chains from one sample, sequenced in a study of blood T cell repertoires in COVID-19. The repertoire was sequenced with immunoSEQ multiplex PCR; TCRdb's copy has only in-frame clones and lacks some. Found here are under 80,000 clones, about 86% of them singletons; the top ten hold about a sixth. The specimen sequenced was peripheral blood. These receptors were obtained from a man at least 80 years old in a cohort sampled during active COVID-19. CDR3s include the opening cysteine and the closing phenylalanine or tryptophan. The D gene is left open where the match is weak.

length	V	J	D	CDR3
14	TRBV3-1/TRBV3-2	TRBJ2-1	TRBD2	CASSPSGSYNEQFF
11	TRBV27	TRBJ1-2	.	CASSLYYGYTF
18	TRBV13	TRBJ2-1	TRBD2	CASSLGFSGGARKNEQFF
19	TRBV24-1	TRBJ2-2	TRBD2	CATSDAGIGSGGNTGELFF
14	TRBV6-4	TRBJ1-2	.	CASSDSRATGGYTF
14	TRBV28	TRBJ2-6	.	CASSPISGANVLTF
19	TRBV9	TRBJ2-1	.	CASSVKEGQPYSSYNEQFF
14	TRBV5-1	TRBJ1-6	.	CASSITGLNSPLHF
16	TRBV7-9	TRBJ1-4	TRBD1	CASSSDRGRTNEKLFF
18	TRBV5-6	TRBJ2-2	TRBD1	CASRLRTGGFLETGELFF
16	TRBV6-5	TRBJ2-1	TRBD1	CASSSPGTATYNEQFF
15	TRBV12-5	TRBJ1-2	.	CASGLVPGLSYGYTF
15	TRBV5-4	TRBJ1-2	TRBD1	CASSSLWTGSYGYTF
14	TRBV3-1/TRBV3-2	TRBJ2-1	.	CASSQDLAVQTQFF
15	TRBV9	TRBJ2-2	TRBD1	CASTLIPGGTGELFF
18	TRBV27	TRBJ1-6	TRBD1	CASSFLGPQATGISPLHF
16	TRBV15	TRBJ2-3	TRBD2	CATSRGLAGSTDTQYF
15	TRBV11-3	TRBJ2-1	TRBD1	CASSEGQAGDNEQFF
14	TRBV5-8	TRBJ1-1	.	CASSPQTGNTEAFF
15	TRBV24-1	TRBJ2-3	.	CATSLDSASTDTQYF
14	TRBV3-1/TRBV3-2	TRBJ2-2	.	CASSQDSGPGELFF
16	TRBV18	TRBJ2-2	TRBD2	CASSPGLAGATGELFF